This passage covers 26 T cell receptor beta chains from one sample sequenced in a study of blood T cell repertoires in COVID-19. Assay used: immunoSEQ multiplex PCR; TCRdb lists only in-frame clones, some missing. The sample carries roughly 50,000 clones, over 75% recorded once. Sequencing used peripheral blood. The source of these receptors is a human donor in a cohort sampled during active COVID-19.

The genes are TRBV19 and TRBJ2-1; 8 bases match TRBD2. V lost 6 bases, J lost 0 bases, and 7 bases stayed unmatched. The CDR3 covers 16 residues. Germline CDR1 is LNHDA and CDR2 is SQIVND (reference sequence). The chain's CDR3 is CASRRTGTSSYNEQFF. CDR3 nucleotides: TGTGCCAGTAGGCGAACCGGGACTAGCTCCTACAATGAGCAGTTCTTC. The variable domain in full, completed from reference TRBV19 and TRBJ2-1, reads DGGITQSPKYLFRKEGQNVTLSCEQNLNHDAMYWYRQDPGQGLRLIYYSQIVNDFQKGDIAEGYSVSREKKESFPLTVTSAQKNPTAFYLCASRRTGTSSYNEQFFGPGTRLTVL.

The chain combines TRBV19 with TRBJ1-1; no reliable D call. V lost 5 bases and J lost 4, with 11 bases in between. Germline CDR1 is LNHDA and CDR2 is SQIVND (reference sequence). The CDR3 length is 13 residues. The CDR3, as DNA: TGTGCCAGTAGTCCCGCGTTCGGCACTGAAGCTTTCTTT. The encoded protein is CASSPAFGTEAFF.

The chain joins TRBV7-8 to TRBJ1-1; TRBD1 matches at 7 bases. Looked up from germline, CDR1 is SGHVS and CDR2 is FQNEAQ. The CDR3 contains 14 residues. V was pared by 6 bases and J by 0 bases, with 4 bases of the junction left unmatched. The CDR3 spells CASRQDRLNTEAFF. The CDR3 DNA reads as TGTGCCAGCAGGCAGGACAGGTTGAACACTGAAGCTTTCTTT.

The chain has TRBV5-8 and TRBJ2-3; 11 nucleotides agree with TRBD2. The CDR3 extends over 14 amino acids. CDR1 is SGHTS, CDR2 YDEGEE, per germline. The V gene end was trimmed by 4 bases and the J gene end by 4 bases; junction bases not matched to a gene: 2. CDR3 sequence reads: CASSTGLAADTQYF. CDR3 nucleotides: TGTGCCAGCAGCACGGGACTAGCGGCAGATACGCAGTATTTT.

CDR3 DNA: TGCGCCAGCACCTGGACAGGCGCCTCCTACGAGCAGTACTTC. The encoded protein is CASTWTGASYEQYF. This chain uses TRBV5-1 with TRBJ2-7; 7 nucleotides match TRBD1. The CDR3 totals 14 residues. Germline lookup yields CDR1 SGHRS and CDR2 YFSETQ. V trimming: 6 bases; J trimming: 0 bases; junction bases outside the gene matches: 6.

This clone was detected only once. The chain recombines TRBV5-1 with TRBJ1-6, with TRBD1 identical over 8 bases. There are 15 residues in the CDR3. The germline V gene has CDR1 SGHRS and CDR2 YFSETQ. J was trimmed by 10 bases and V by 0 bases; bases with no gene match: 6. The CDR3 nucleotides are TGCGCCAGCAGCTTGGCAGGGACAGGTTTCTCACCCCTCCACTTT. Amino acid sequence: CASSLAGTGFSPLHF.

The chain uses TRBV7-9 and TRBJ1-1; no reliable D call. Germline values: CDR1 SEHNR, CDR2 FQNEAQ (reference sequence). The CDR3 extends over 12 amino acids. Between the trimmed V and J ends, which lost 6 bases and 2 bases, there was a span of 7 bases. The CDR3 bases are TGTGCCAGCAGTAACGGTAACACTGAAGCTTTCTTT. Translated, it gives CASSNGNTEAFF.

This chain uses TRBV24-1 with TRBJ1-2, with D maybe TRBD1 (5 bases). The germline gives CDR1 KGHDR, CDR2 SFDVKD. V was cut by 7 bases and J by 5 bases, with 13 bases left in between. This CDR3 comprises 13 residues. The CDR3 here is CATSRRQLYGYTF. The CDR3 region has the DNA TGTGCCACCAGCAGGCGACAGCTTTATGGCTACACCTTC.

CDR3 nucleotides: TGCGCCAGCAGCGGGACTGTCAGCACAGATACGCAGTATTTT. Translating it yields CASSGTVSTDTQYF. The J gene is TRBJ2-3, the V gene TRBV5-1; maybe TRBD2 (6 bases). The V gene's germline CDR1 is SGHRS and CDR2 YFSETQ. The CDR3 extends over 14 amino acids. Trimming cost V 4 bases and J 0 bases, with 9 bases left between them. Variable domain in full (rest from reference TRBV5-1 and TRBJ2-3): KAGVTQTPRYLIKTRGQQVTLSCSPISGHRSVSWYQQTPGQGLQFLFEYFSETQRNKGNFPGRFSGRQFSNSRSEMNVSTLELGDSALYLCASSGTVSTDTQYFGPGTRLTVL.

The chain employs TRBV19 and TRBJ2-4; TRBD1 might be the D (6 bases). This CDR3 has 15 amino acids. V was pared by 4 bases and J by 4 bases, with 14 bases between. Germline V gene data show CDR1 as LNHDA and CDR2 as SQIVND (reference sequence). CDR3 coding DNA: TGTGCCAGTAGTAACCGACAGGCGCTAAAAAACATTCAGTACTTC. Its protein product is CASSNRQALKNIQYF.

The J gene is TRBJ2-7, the V gene TRBV7-9, with D perhaps matching TRBD1 (6 bases). CDR1 and CDR2 (germline): SEHNR, FQNEAQ (reference sequence). The V gene lost 5 bases and the J gene lost 4 bases, with 24 bases spanning the gap. The CDR3 is made up of 17 amino acids. This CDR3 reads CASSPPSYRALMYEQYF. As DNA, the CDR3 is TGTGCCAGCAGCCCTCCTTCTTACAGGGCGCTGATGTACGAGCAGTACTTC.

The genes are TRBV7-9 and TRBJ1-3; the D is unclear. Germline values: CDR1 SEHNR, CDR2 FQNEAQ (reference sequence). This CDR3 contains 17 residues. V was shortened by 1 base and J by 0 bases, with 13 bases between the two germline ends. The CDR3 DNA follows: TGTGCCAGCAGCTTAGGGAGGAACCTCGACTCTGGAAACACCATATATTTT. This sequence encodes CASSLGRNLDSGNTIYF.

The V and J genes are TRBV7-9 and TRBJ1-3; possibly TRBD1 for D (5 bases). CDR3 length: 16 amino acids. The germline CDR1 and CDR2 sequences are SEHNR and FQNEAQ (reference sequence). The ends were cut back, 5 bases at V and 0 bases at J, with 14 bases in the middle. This CDR3 is CASSPPTANSGNTIYF. CDR3 nucleotide sequence: TGTGCCAGCAGCCCACCGACAGCAAACTCTGGAAACACCATATATTTT.

On this clone: The same CDR3 arises from other DNA sequences in this sample as well. The chain employs TRBV20-1 and TRBJ2-7; perhaps TRBD2 as D (6 bases). CDR3 length equals 11 residues. Germline V gene sequence: CDR1 DFQATT, CDR2 SNEGSKA (reference sequence). V was pared by 2 bases and J by 6 bases, with 8 bases between. The CDR3 coding sequence is TGCAGTGCTAGAAGCGGGTTCGAGCAGTACTTC. It yields the protein CSARSGFEQYF.

CDR3 amino acids: CASSPDGDTSYEQYF. CDR3 bases: TGTGCCAGCTCACCTGATGGTGACACCTCCTACGAGCAGTACTTC. The chain couples TRBV18 to TRBJ2-7; D not resolved. The V gene's germline CDR1 is KGHSH and CDR2 LQKENI. Trimming left V 3 bases short and J 0 bases short, with 12 bases between. This CDR3 comprises 15 residues.

V is TRBV18 and J is TRBJ1-1; D call uncertain. The CDR3 has 18 residues. CDR1 and CDR2 (germline): KGHSH, LQKENI. V gave up 1 base and J gave up 0 bases, with 18 bases separating them. CDR3: CASSPLVQTRRMNTEAFF. DNA of the CDR3: TGTGCCAGCTCACCACTGGTACAGACCCGCCGTATGAACACTGAAGCTTTCTTT.

This rearrangement joins TRBV5-1 to TRBJ2-7, with a weak D call TRBD1 (6 bases). CDR3 size: 17 residues. The V end lost 0 bases, the J end lost 1 base, and 17 bases lay between the germline ends. Looked up from germline, CDR1 is SGHRS and CDR2 is YFSETQ. The CDR3 bases are TGCGCCAGCAGCTTGGCCGGGCAGGGGATGGGTTCCTACGAGCAGTACTTC. It specifies CASSLAGQGMGSYEQYF.

The V and J genes are TRBV3-1 (or the pseudogene TRBV3-2) and TRBJ2-2; 7 positions match TRBD2. The CDR3 has 16 residues. Losses at the gene ends were 0 bases for V and 4 bases for J; bases not matched to a gene: 5. Germline assignment: CDR1 LGHDT and CDR2 YNNKEL (reference sequence). The CDR3 here is CASSQDLGRGTGELFF. The CDR3 DNA sequence: TGTGCCAGCAGCCAAGATTTGGGGAGGGGCACCGGGGAGCTGTTTTTT.

The J gene is TRBJ2-7, the V gene TRBV28, with 9 nucleotides matching TRBD1. Unmatched junction bases numbered 10, after V lost 5 bases and J lost 2 bases. There are 16 residues in the CDR3. Germline V CDR1 and CDR2: MDHEN, SYDVKM. The CDR3 DNA sequence: TGTGCCAGCAGTCCCCCCGGGGGACAGGGCGCCTACGAGCAGTACTTC. This translates into CASSPPGGQGAYEQYF. Together with reference TRBV28 and TRBJ2-7, the CDR3 gives the full variable domain: DVKVTQSSRYLVKRTGEKVFLECVQDMDHENMFWYRQDPGLGLRLIYFSYDVKMKEKGDIPEGYSVSREKKERFSLILESASTNQTSMYLCASSPPGGQGAYEQYFGPGTRLTVT.

This clone was seen only once. CDR3 nucleotides: TGTGCCAGCAACCGACTAGAGACCGGGGAGCTGTTTTTT. Protein product: CASNRLETGELFF. J is TRBJ2-2 and V is TRBV6-5, with D tentatively TRBD2 (6 bases). CDR1 is MNHEY, CDR2 SVGAGI, per germline. V was cut by 7 bases and J by 5 bases, with 11 bases left in between. The CDR3 is made up of 13 amino acids.

This clone was observed a single time. This chain uses TRBV30 with TRBJ1-3, with a tentative D call TRBD1 (5 bases). The CDR3 extends over 15 amino acids. From germline, CDR1 is GTSNPN and CDR2 SVGIG (reference sequence). V shed 1 base and J shed 0 bases, with 10 bases lying between them. CDR3 sequence reads: CAWSEGLVSGNTIYF. CDR3 nucleotides: TGTGCCTGGAGTGAGGGACTGGTCTCTGGAAACACCATATATTTT.

The chain combines TRBV7-9 with TRBJ1-6; D call uncertain. This CDR3 is 13 amino acids long. V lost 3 bases, J lost 7 bases, and 7 bases lay in between. Germline V gene sequence: CDR1 SEHNR, CDR2 FQNEAQ (reference sequence). This chain's CDR3 is CASSLSQNSPLHF. The CDR3 coding sequence is TGTGCCAGCAGCTTGTCCCAGAATTCACCCCTCCACTTT.

This chain links TRBV19 with TRBJ1-5; a possible D gene is TRBD1 (6 bases). This CDR3 region has 14 residues. The germline gives CDR1 LNHDA, CDR2 SQIVND (reference sequence). V shed 7 bases and J shed 5 bases, with 15 bases lying between them. CDR3 protein: CASTKDRDYQPQHF. In nucleotides, the CDR3 is TGTGCCAGTACTAAGGACAGAGATTATCAGCCCCAGCATTTT.

J is TRBJ2-5 and V is TRBV30; 9 bases are shared with TRBD2. V was pared by 5 bases and J by 2 bases, with 6 bases of the junction left unmatched. There are 14 residues in the CDR3. Germline CDR1 reads GTSNPN; CDR2 reads SVGIG (reference sequence). The CDR3 DNA reads TGTGCCTGGGTCAAGCGGGGGGTACAAGAGACCCAGTACTTC. This translates into CAWVKRGVQETQYF. The whole variable domain, remainder taken from reference TRBV30 and TRBJ2-5, is SQTIHQWPATLVQPVGSPLSLECTVEGTSNPNLYWYRQAAGRGLQLLFYSVGIGQISSEVPQNLSASRPQDRQFILSSKKLLLSDSGFYLCAWVKRGVQETQYFGPGTRLLVL.

V usage is TRBV5-1 and J usage is TRBJ2-2; the D gene is possibly TRBD2 (6 bases). The V gene's germline CDR1 is SGHRS and CDR2 YFSETQ. Trimming pared 0 bases from V and 0 bases from J, leaving 12 bases between. The CDR3 runs 17 residues. The CDR3: CASSLGAGLANTGELFF. Written as DNA, the CDR3 is TGCGCCAGCAGCTTGGGGGCGGGGCTCGCGAACACCGGGGAGCTGTTTTTT.

The rearrangement uses TRBV7-9 and TRBJ1-1; 7 bases line up with TRBD1. CDR1 SEHNR and CDR2 FQNEAQ come from the germline V gene (reference sequence). The CDR3 spans 14 residues. Germline trimming cut 4 bases from V and 4 bases from J; bases unmatched to any gene: 6. The CDR3, as DNA: TGTGCCAGCAGCTCGACGCAGGGGGGCACTGAAGCTTTCTTT. It yields the protein CASSSTQGGTEAFF.